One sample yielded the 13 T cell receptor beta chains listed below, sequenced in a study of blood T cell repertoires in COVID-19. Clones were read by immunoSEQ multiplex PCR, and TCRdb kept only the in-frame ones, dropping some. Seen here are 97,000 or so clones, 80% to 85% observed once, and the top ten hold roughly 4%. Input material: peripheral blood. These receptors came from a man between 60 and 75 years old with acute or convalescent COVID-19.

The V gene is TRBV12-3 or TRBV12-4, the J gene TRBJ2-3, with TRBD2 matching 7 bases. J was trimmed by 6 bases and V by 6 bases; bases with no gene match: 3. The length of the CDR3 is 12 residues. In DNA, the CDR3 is TGTGCCAGCAGGCGGGGGTCCGATACGCAGTATTTT. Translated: CASRRGSDTQYF.

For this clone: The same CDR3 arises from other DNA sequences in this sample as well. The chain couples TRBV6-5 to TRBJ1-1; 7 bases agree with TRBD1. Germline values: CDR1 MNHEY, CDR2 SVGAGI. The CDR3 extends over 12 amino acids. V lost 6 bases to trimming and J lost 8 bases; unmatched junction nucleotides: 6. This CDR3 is CASSYRGSEAFF. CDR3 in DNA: TGTGCCAGCAGCTACAGGGGAAGCGAAGCTTTCTTT.

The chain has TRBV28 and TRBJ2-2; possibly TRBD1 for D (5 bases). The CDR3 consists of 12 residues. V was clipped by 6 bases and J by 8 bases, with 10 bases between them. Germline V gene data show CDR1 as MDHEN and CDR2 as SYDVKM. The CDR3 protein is CASRQGAGELFF. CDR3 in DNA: TGTGCCAGCAGGCAGGGCGCGGGGGAGCTGTTTTTT.

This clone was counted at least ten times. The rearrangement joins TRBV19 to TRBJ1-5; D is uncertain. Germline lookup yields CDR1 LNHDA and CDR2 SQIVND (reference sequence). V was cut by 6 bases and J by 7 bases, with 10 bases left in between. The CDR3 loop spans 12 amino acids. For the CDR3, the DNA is TGTGCCAGTAGAGTCAGTCAGCAGCCCCAGCATTTT. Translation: CASRVSQQPQHF.

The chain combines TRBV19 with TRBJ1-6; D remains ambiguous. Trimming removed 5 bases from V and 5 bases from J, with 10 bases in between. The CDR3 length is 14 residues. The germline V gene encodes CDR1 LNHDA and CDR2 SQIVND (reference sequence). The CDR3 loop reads CASSEQINNSPLHF. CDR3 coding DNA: TGTGCCAGTAGTGAACAAATAAATAATTCACCCCTCCACTTT.

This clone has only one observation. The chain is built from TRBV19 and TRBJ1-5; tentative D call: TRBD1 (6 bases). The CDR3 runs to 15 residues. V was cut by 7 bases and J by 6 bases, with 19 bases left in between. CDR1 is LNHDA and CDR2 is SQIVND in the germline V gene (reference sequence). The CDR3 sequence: CASIDVGGGGQPQHF. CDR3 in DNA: TGTGCCAGTATAGATGTAGGGGGAGGGGGTCAGCCCCAGCATTTT.

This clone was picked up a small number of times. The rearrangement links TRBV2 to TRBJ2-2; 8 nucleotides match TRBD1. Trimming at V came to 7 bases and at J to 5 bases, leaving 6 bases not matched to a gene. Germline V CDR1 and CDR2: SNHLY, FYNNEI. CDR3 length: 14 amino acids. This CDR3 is CASIRTGRTGELFF. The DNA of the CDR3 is TGTGCCAGCATTAGGACAGGGAGAACCGGGGAGCTGTTTTTT.

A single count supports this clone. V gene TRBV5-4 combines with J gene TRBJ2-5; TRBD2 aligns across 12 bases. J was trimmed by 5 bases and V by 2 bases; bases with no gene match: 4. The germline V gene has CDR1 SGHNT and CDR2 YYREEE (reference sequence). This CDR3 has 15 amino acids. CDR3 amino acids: CASSFELAGGETQYF. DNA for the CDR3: TGTGCCAGCAGCTTCGAACTAGCGGGAGGCGAGACCCAGTACTTC. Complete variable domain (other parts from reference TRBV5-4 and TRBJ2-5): ETGVTQSPTHLIKTRGQQVTLRCSSQSGHNTVSWYQQALGQGPQFIFQYYREEENGRGNFPPRFSGLQFPNYSSELNVNALELDDSALYLCASSFELAGGETQYFGPGTRLLVL.

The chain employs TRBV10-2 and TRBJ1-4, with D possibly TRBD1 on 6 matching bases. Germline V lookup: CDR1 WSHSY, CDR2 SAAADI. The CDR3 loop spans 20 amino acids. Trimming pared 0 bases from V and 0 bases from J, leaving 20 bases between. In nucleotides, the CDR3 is TGCGCCAGCAGTGAGTCTCGGTTTGGACAGTTTACAGCAACTAATGAAAAACTGTTTTTT. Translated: CASSESRFGQFTATNEKLFF.

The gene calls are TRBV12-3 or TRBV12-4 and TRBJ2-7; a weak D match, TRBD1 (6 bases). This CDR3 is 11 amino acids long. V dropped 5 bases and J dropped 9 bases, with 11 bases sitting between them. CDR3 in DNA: TGTGCCAGCAGTACCGACAGGAGGCAGTACTTC. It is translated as CASSTDRRQYF.

The CDR3 sequence is CASSVTSGTGGGGYTF. CDR3 coding DNA: TGTGCCAGCAGTGTAACCTCCGGGACAGGGGGCGGAGGCTACACCTTC. This chain joins TRBV27 and TRBJ1-2; 12 nucleotides match TRBD1. This CDR3 comprises 16 residues. V lost 5 bases and J lost 8; bases outside the gene matches: 12. Germline V gene sequence: CDR1 MNHEY, CDR2 SMNVEV (reference sequence).

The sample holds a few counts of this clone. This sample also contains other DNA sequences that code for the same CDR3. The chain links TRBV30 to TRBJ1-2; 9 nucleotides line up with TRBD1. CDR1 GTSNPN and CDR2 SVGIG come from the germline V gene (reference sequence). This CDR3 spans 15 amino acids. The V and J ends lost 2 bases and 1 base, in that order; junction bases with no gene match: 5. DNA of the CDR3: TGTGCCTGGAGTCCCCGGGACAGGGTTAACTATGGCTACACCTTC. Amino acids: CAWSPRDRVNYGYTF.

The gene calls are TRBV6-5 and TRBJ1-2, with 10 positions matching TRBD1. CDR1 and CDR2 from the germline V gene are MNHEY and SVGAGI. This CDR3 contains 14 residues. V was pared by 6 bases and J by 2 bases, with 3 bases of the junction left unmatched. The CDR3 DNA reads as TGTGCCAGCAGCCCGGACAGGGGGAACTATGGCTACACCTTC. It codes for CASSPDRGNYGYTF.